Shown below are 19 T cell receptor beta chains from a single sample sequenced in a study of T-cell memory formation after mild COVID-19. One entry per CDR3 protein results from TCRdb running MiXCR on the 5' RACE reads. Among under 400,000 distinct CDR3 sequences listed, more than 20% were seen once. The source material was PBMCs or a T cell subset sorted from them (not recorded which). Receptors were obtained from an adult woman who had mild COVID-19 (a few samples of this study predate the infection). Cell type and time point are not known.

Points on this clonotype: Mismatch with germline at one junction end may stem from a read error. J is TRBJ2-7 and V is TRBV15; TRBD1 aligns across 8 bases. This CDR3 spans 13 amino acids. The germline V gene encodes CDR1 LNHNV and CDR2 YYDKDF (reference sequence). CDR3 nucleotide sequence: TGTGCCACCAGCAGAGATCGAATGGGACAGGCAACTTTC. It yields the protein CATSRDRMGQATF.

The CDR3 protein is CASSPRAGGPGNEQFF. The CDR3 bases are TGTGCCAGCAGTCCCCGAGCGGGGGGGCCCGGCAATGAGCAGTTCTTC. This sequence joins TRBV12-3 or TRBV12-4 and TRBJ2-1; TRBD2 matches 10 bases. V trimming: 5 bases; J trimming: 6 bases; junction bases outside the gene matches: 10. The CDR3 is 16 residues long.

This clonotype was seen a few times. The V gene is TRBV7-9, the J gene TRBJ2-3, with TRBD2 matching 7 bases. CDR3 size: 17 residues. The germline V gene encodes CDR1 SEHNR and CDR2 FQNEAQ (reference sequence). Trimming at V came to 5 bases and at J to 4 bases, leaving 15 bases not matched to a gene. The CDR3, as DNA: TGTGCCAGCAGCCCCATGCCAAAGGGAGGGATCTCAGATACGCAGTATTTT. It codes for CASSPMPKGGISDTQYF.

As DNA, the CDR3 is TGCAGTGCTACCCGGACGGCCTTGAACACTGAAGCTTTCTTT. Its translation: CSATRTALNTEAFF. V and J are TRBV20-1 and TRBJ1-1; D gene ambiguous. In germline, CDR1 is DFQATT, CDR2 SNEGSKA (reference sequence). The V gene lost 4 bases and the J gene lost 0 bases, with 12 bases spanning the gap. The CDR3 is made up of 14 amino acids.

The chain carries TRBV24-1 and TRBJ2-2; D is uncertain. The germline V gene has CDR1 KGHDR and CDR2 SFDVKD. The CDR3 is 13 amino acids. V was clipped by 6 bases and J by 8 bases, with 12 bases between them. The CDR3 region has the DNA TGTGCCACCAGTCCATTGGCTTTAGGGGAGCTGTTTTTT. It is translated as CATSPLALGELFF.

The chain has TRBV12-3 or TRBV12-4 and TRBJ2-1; tentatively, D is TRBD2 (5 bases). The V gene lost 6 bases and the J gene lost 2 bases, with 14 bases spanning the gap. This CDR3 is built from 15 residues. The CDR3 reads CASSRSGLAYNEQFF. The CDR3 DNA reads TGTGCCAGCAGCCGAAGCGGATTAGCCTACAATGAGCAGTTCTTC.

The rearrangement uses TRBV4-3 and TRBJ1-2, with 7 bases identical to TRBD1. Trimming removed 0 bases from V and 10 bases from J; junction bases left unmatched: 8. The germline V gene has CDR1 LGHNA and CDR2 YSLEER. This CDR3 spans 14 amino acids. CDR3: CASSQETGVGVYTF. The CDR3 DNA reads as TGCGCCAGCAGCCAAGAAACAGGGGTCGGGGTCTACACCTTC.

The chain links TRBV19 to TRBJ2-6; D unclear. Germline V lookup: CDR1 LNHDA, CDR2 SQIVND (reference sequence). The CDR3 is 16 residues long. The V end was cut by 7 bases, the J end by 0 bases, with 13 bases between. In DNA, the CDR3 is TGTGCCAGTAAGCCGGGTCAGACCTCTGGGGCCAACGTCCTGACTTTC. Its protein product is CASKPGQTSGANVLTF.

V is TRBV5-8 and J is TRBJ1-1, with no clear D. This CDR3 has 14 amino acids. Per the germline V gene, CDR1 is SGHTS and CDR2 is YDEGEE. Trimming cost V 1 base and J 0 bases, with 7 bases left between them. CDR3 loop: CASSLRRMNTEAFF. CDR3 DNA: TGTGCCAGCAGCTTGAGGCGGATGAACACTGAAGCTTTCTTT.

This clonotype has more than one count but fewer than ten. This chain connects TRBV29-1 to TRBJ2-1; the D gene could be TRBD1 or TRBD2 (6 bases each). In germline, CDR1 is SQVTM, CDR2 ANQGSEA. The CDR3 consists of 18 residues. Trimming removed 3 bases from V and 0 bases from J, with 21 bases in between. CDR3 amino acids: CSVDWRGVGGHSYNEQFF. The CDR3 region has the DNA TGCAGCGTTGATTGGAGGGGGGTCGGCGGCCACTCCTACAATGAGCAGTTCTTC.

The J gene is TRBJ2-7, the V gene TRBV14, with 10 bases identical to TRBD2. The CDR3 sequence is 15 residues long. The germline gives CDR1 SGHDN, CDR2 FVKESK. V lost 6 bases, J lost 2 bases, and 7 bases stayed unmatched. As DNA, the CDR3 is TGTGCCAGCAGACTTAGCGGGGGGCCTCCCTACGAGCAGTACTTC. Amino acid sequence: CASRLSGGPPYEQYF.

This clonotype has just a few counts. J is TRBJ1-2 and V is TRBV6-1, with a tentative D call TRBD1 (6 bases). Germline-derived CDR1 and CDR2 are MNHNS and SASEGT. Between the trimmed V and J ends, which lost 8 bases and 7 bases, there was a span of 20 bases. The CDR3 has 14 amino acids. CDR3 region: CASRRTVPIFGYTF. Here the CDR3 DNA reads TGTGCCAGCCGTCGGACAGTGCCCATCTTTGGCTACACCTTC.

This clonotype was seen more than once but under ten times. The chain joins TRBV4-2 to TRBJ2-3, with a tentative D call TRBD2 (6 bases). The V and J ends lost 5 bases and 1 base respectively, with 13 bases between them. In germline, CDR1 is LGHNA, CDR2 YNFKEQ. This CDR3 contains 15 residues. DNA of the CDR3: TGTGCCAGCAGCTATAGCGGCCTGGGCACAGATACGCAGTATTTT. Residues: CASSYSGLGTDTQYF.

For this clonotype: The junction departs from the called germline gene at one end, perhaps through a read error. The chain joins TRBV20-1 to TRBJ1-6; TRBD1 matches at 8 bases. CDR3 length equals 15 residues. Germline lookup yields CDR1 DFQATT and CDR2 SNEGSKA (reference sequence). CDR3 bases: TGCAGAGCTAGACCACCGGGACAGGATGGTTCACCCCTCCACTTT. Amino acids: CRARPPGQDGSPLHF.

CDR3 nucleotide sequence: TGCAGCGTTGTTCAGGGGGTGAGGGGCTACACCTTC. It specifies CSVVQGVRGYTF. The chain carries TRBV29-1 and TRBJ1-2; 7 nucleotides line up with TRBD1. This CDR3 is 12 amino acids long. V shed 4 bases and J 8 bases; nucleotides not matched to a gene: 7. Germline CDR1 is SQVTM and CDR2 is ANQGSEA.

The CDR3 DNA reads as TGTGCCAGCAGCTCCCAGCGGCTGGCGTCAGATACGCAGTATTTT. Translated: CASSSQRLASDTQYF. This rearrangement joins TRBV5-6 to TRBJ2-3; D is perhaps TRBD2 (5 bases). V gave up 3 bases and J gave up 4 bases, with 15 bases separating them. Per germline, CDR1 SGHDT and CDR2 YYEEEE. CDR3 length equals 15 residues.

As concerns this clonotype: The junction departs from germline at one end; a sequencing error may be responsible. The chain employs TRBV12-3 or TRBV12-4 and TRBJ1-4; 9 bases line up with TRBD1. This CDR3 has 14 amino acids. This CDR3 is CASSDRGANQKLFF. CDR3 nucleotides: TGTGCCAGCAGTGACAGGGGGGCTAATCAAAAACTGTTTTTT.

This clonotype was observed a handful of times. The chain is built from TRBV5-1 and TRBJ1-1; the match to TRBD1 covers 9 bases. Germline V CDR1 and CDR2: SGHRS, YFSETQ. The ends lost 4 bases at V and 3 bases at J; junction bases unmatched: 10. CDR3 length equals 16 residues. The CDR3 coding sequence is TGCGCCAGCAGCCAAGGACAGGGGAGGACGGACACTGAAGCTTTCTTT. Translation gives CASSQGQGRTDTEAFF.

This chain uses TRBV29-1 with TRBJ2-7, with 10 bases aligning to TRBD2. Looked up from germline, CDR1 is SQVTM and CDR2 is ANQGSEA. Trimming removed 2 bases from V and 2 bases from J; junction bases left unmatched: 6. The CDR3 is 15 residues long. CDR3 DNA: TGCAGCGTTGAAAGGACTAGCGGTGCTACCTACGAGCAGTACTTC. Translation gives CSVERTSGATYEQYF.